The entry below gives a single T cell receptor beta chain sequence along with its context. The entry originates in a study of stem cell transplantation in POMP-related autoinflammatory disease. CDR1 SEHNR and CDR2 FQNEAQ come from the germline V gene (reference sequence). The CDR3 has 14 amino acids. V lost 0 bases and J lost 3, with 5 bases in between. Measured with immunoSEQ multiplex PCR; TCRdb has only the in-frame clones, and not every one. The data contain over 30,000 clones, 80% to 90% of them singletons. The sample consisted of CD4+ T cells from PBMCs, taken before stem cell transplantation. This clonotype originated in a human donor with POMP-related autoinflammation and immune dysregulation (PRAID). This rearrangement joins TRBV7-9 to TRBJ2-2, with D possibly being TRBD2 (5 bases). For the CDR3, the DNA is TGTGCCAGCAGCTTAGCGGGAGACACCGGGGAGCTGTTTTTT. Amino acids: CASSLAGDTGELFF.